The 11 T cell receptor beta chains in this list originate from one sample, sequenced in a study of T cell responses to AZD1222 COVID-19 vaccine. Only in-frame clones appear in the TCRdb table, and some are missing; sequencing was by immunoSEQ multiplex PCR. This sample has more than 100,000 clones, with 80% to 90% found just once. The sequencing used peripheral blood, collected on day 0 of AZD1222 vaccination. Every receptor here comes from an adult in good health.

The genes are TRBV18 and TRBJ2-1, with 12 bases that match TRBD2. Germline V lookup: CDR1 KGHSH, CDR2 LQKENI. V was clipped by 2 bases and J by 12 bases; unmatched bases: 8. This CDR3 contains 15 residues. CDR3 DNA: TGTGCCAGCTCACCAAGACACACACTAGCGGGAGGGCAGTTCTTC. It codes for CASSPRHTLAGGQFF.

The chain joins TRBV12-3 or TRBV12-4 to TRBJ2-2; D call uncertain. The V gene lost 2 bases and the J gene lost 0 bases, with 1 base spanning the gap. This CDR3 has 13 residues. The CDR3 here is CASSLTNTGELFF. The CDR3 DNA is TGTGCCAGCAGTTTAACGAACACCGGGGAGCTGTTTTTT.

The chain combines TRBV2 with TRBJ2-7; 9 bases are shared with TRBD1. With V trimmed by 8 bases and J by 3 bases, 2 bases remained unmatched. CDR3 size: 12 residues. Germline V CDR1 and CDR2: SNHLY, FYNNEI. The CDR3 here is CASRDRDYEQYF. The CDR3 DNA reads TGTGCCAGCCGGGACAGGGACTACGAGCAGTACTTC.

This clone appeared a single time. The chain recombines TRBV28 with TRBJ1-4, with TRBD1 matching over 7 bases. The V and J ends lost 5 bases and 5 bases, in that order; junction bases with no gene match: 8. Germline CDR1 MDHEN, CDR2 SYDVKM. This CDR3 is 15 amino acids long. For the CDR3, the DNA is TGTGCCAGCAGTCTGGGTGGGACAGCGAATGAAAAACTGTTTTTT. As protein: CASSLGGTANEKLFF.

This clone has a single count. The chain employs TRBV21-1 and TRBJ2-7; the table's D call, TRBD2, has no DNA check behind it. TRBV21-1 counts as a pseudogene. CDR3 length equals 13 residues. CDR3 nucleotide sequence: TGTGCCAGCCGGAGCGAGTGCCCCTACGAGCAGTACTTC. Its translation: CASRSECPYEQYF.

The chain carries TRBV6-9 and TRBJ1-4; 8 bases are a match to TRBD1. From germline, CDR1 is MNHGY and CDR2 SVAAGI. Trimming took 10 bases from V and 0 from J; bases not matched to a gene: 19. The CDR3 sequence is 19 residues long. The CDR3 protein is CANRFGGAGGLTTNEKLFF. In DNA form, the CDR3 reads TGTGCCAATCGGTTTGGGGGCGCAGGGGGCCTCACAACTAATGAAAAACTGTTTTTT.

The chain joins TRBV11-2 to TRBJ1-2; D is unclear. CDR1 is SGHAT, CDR2 FQNNGV, per germline. CDR3 length: 13 residues. V gave up 1 base and J gave up 4 bases, with 7 bases separating them. CDR3: CASSLAGVYGYTF. CDR3 nucleotides: TGTGCCAGCAGCTTAGCGGGAGTCTATGGCTACACCTTC.

This chain links TRBV5-5 with TRBJ2-7; tentative D call: TRBD2 (5 bases). Looked up from germline, CDR1 is SGHKS and CDR2 is YYEKEE (reference sequence). The CDR3 has 14 amino acids. V gave up 0 bases and J gave up 3 bases, with 10 bases separating them. CDR3 in amino acids: CASSLVSANYEQYF. DNA for the CDR3: TGTGCCAGCAGCTTGGTTAGCGCAAACTACGAGCAGTACTTC.

The chain joins TRBV15 to TRBJ2-3; TRBD2 matches at 7 bases. The V and J ends lost 8 bases and 1 base, in that order; junction bases with no gene match: 6. This CDR3 is 14 amino acids long. Germline V gene data show CDR1 as LNHNV and CDR2 as YYDKDF (reference sequence). In nucleotides, the CDR3 is TGTGCCACCCGAGGCGGGAGTGGCACAGATACGCAGTATTTT. This encodes CATRGGSGTDTQYF.

This chain connects TRBV6-1 to TRBJ2-7, with D perhaps TRBD1 (6 bases). Trimming took off 2 bases at V and 0 bases at J, with 8 bases between the two ends. The CDR3 is 14 residues long. CDR1 and CDR2 (germline): MNHNS, SASEGT. Written as DNA, the CDR3 is TGTGCCAGCAGTGAAAACAGGGTCTCCTACGAGCAGTACTTC. This codes for CASSENRVSYEQYF.

Concerning this clone: The sample contains more than one DNA sequence encoding this CDR3. The chain uses TRBV2 and TRBJ1-5; 8 positions agree with TRBD1. The CDR3 is 15 amino acids. The trim removed 4 bases at V and 1 base at J, leaving 3 bases unmatched. Germline CDR1 is SNHLY and CDR2 is FYNNEI. CDR3 in DNA: TGTGCCAGCAGTGGACAGGGGACGAGCAATCAGCCCCAGCATTTT. It translates to CASSGQGTSNQPQHF. Based on the CDR3 plus reference TRBV2 and TRBJ1-5, the full variable domain is EPEVTQTPSHQVTQMGQEVILRCVPISNHLYFYWYRQILGQKVEFLVSFYNNEISEKSEIFDDQFSVERPDGSNFTLKIRSTKLEDSAMYFCASSGQGTSNQPQHFGDGTRLSIL.